This passage covers 2 T cell receptor beta chains from one sample sequenced in a study of T-cell reconstitution after alpha-beta-depleted transplantation in children. Unique molecular identifiers were built into the TCRbeta library. TCRdb recomputed calls from the PCR reads with MiXCR, one row per CDR3 protein. The sample gives about 290,000 distinct CDR3 sequences, 10% of which show up once; 7.5% is in the top ten. The sequenced sample was PBMCs, obtained before TCRalphabeta/CD19-depleted stem cell transplant. The receptor source for this set is a boy under three years old with acute myeloid leukemia, due to receive a stem cell transplant.

This clonotype was observed at least ten times. This chain uses TRBV7-8 with TRBJ2-5; TRBD1 matches at 7 bases. Germline loops: CDR1 SGHVS, CDR2 FQNEAQ. Trimming at V came to 5 bases and at J to 1 base, leaving 4 bases not matched to a gene. This CDR3 has 14 amino acids. CDR3 sequence: CASSPRDSQETQYF. The CDR3 coding sequence is TGTGCCAGCAGCCCAAGGGACAGCCAAGAGACCCAGTACTTC.

The sample holds many counts of this clonotype. This chain links TRBV20-1 with TRBJ1-5; D gene uncertain. The CDR3 is 14 amino acids. Trimming cost V 6 bases and J 0 bases, with 12 bases left between them. CDR1 and CDR2 from the germline V gene are DFQATT and SNEGSKA (reference sequence). The CDR3 DNA reads TGCAGTGCCGAGGCCTCCCCTAGCAATCAGCCCCAGCATTTT. Encoded protein: CSAEASPSNQPQHF.